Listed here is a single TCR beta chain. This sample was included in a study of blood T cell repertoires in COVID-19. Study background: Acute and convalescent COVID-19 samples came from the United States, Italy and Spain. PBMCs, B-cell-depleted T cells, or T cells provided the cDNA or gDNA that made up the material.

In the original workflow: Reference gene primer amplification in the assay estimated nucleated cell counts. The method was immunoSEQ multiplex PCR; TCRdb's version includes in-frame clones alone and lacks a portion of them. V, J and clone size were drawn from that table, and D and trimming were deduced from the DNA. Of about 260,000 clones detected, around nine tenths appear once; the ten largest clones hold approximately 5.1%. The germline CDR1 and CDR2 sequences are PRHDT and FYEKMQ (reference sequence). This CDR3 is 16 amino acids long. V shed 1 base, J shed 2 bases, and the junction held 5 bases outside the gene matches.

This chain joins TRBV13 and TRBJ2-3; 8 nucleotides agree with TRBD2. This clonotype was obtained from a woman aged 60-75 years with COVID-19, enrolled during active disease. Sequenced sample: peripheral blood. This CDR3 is CASSLEAAGDTDTQYF. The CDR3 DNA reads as TGTGCCAGCAGCTTAGAGGCAGCGGGAGACACAGATACGCAGTATTTT.